Shown below are 21 T cell receptor beta chains from a single sample sequenced in a study of blood T cell repertoires in COVID-19. Clones were sequenced by immunoSEQ multiplex PCR, and TCRdb holds only the in-frame ones, with some missing. The data hold 84,000 or so clones, with 80% observed a single time. What was sequenced was peripheral blood. Receptor source: an elderly woman with acute or convalescent COVID-19.

This clone occurred once. This chain connects TRBV2 to TRBJ2-4, with TRBD1 matching 11 bases. The ends lost 0 bases at V and 1 base at J; junction bases unmatched: 8. The CDR3 consists of 19 residues. Germline CDR1 SNHLY, CDR2 FYNNEI. This chain's CDR3 is CASSEAKDRGLTAKNIQYF. DNA of the CDR3: TGTGCCAGCAGTGAAGCAAAGGACAGGGGGCTTACGGCCAAAAACATTCAGTACTTC. Combining the CDR3 with reference TRBV2 and TRBJ2-4 gives the whole variable domain EPEVTQTPSHQVTQMGQEVILRCVPISNHLYFYWYRQILGQKVEFLVSFYNNEISEKSEIFDDQFSVERPDGSNFTLKIRSTKLEDSAMYFCASSEAKDRGLTAKNIQYFGAGTRLSVL.

The V gene is TRBV4-1, the J gene TRBJ2-7; 7 bases are shared with TRBD1. The CDR3 sequence is 14 residues long. Germline lookup yields CDR1 MGHRA and CDR2 YSYEKL. V lost 1 base, J lost 0 bases, and 0 bases stayed unmatched. The CDR3 sequence is CASSQGDSSYEQYF. The CDR3 nucleotides are TGCGCCAGCAGCCAAGGGGACAGCTCCTACGAGCAGTACTTC.

The chain links TRBV6-1 to TRBJ2-4; TRBD2 aligns across 7 bases. V lost 2 bases and J lost 4; bases outside the gene matches: 14. Per germline, CDR1 MNHNS and CDR2 SASEGT. This CDR3 has 18 amino acids. The DNA of the CDR3 is TGTGCCAGCAGTGAATGGGGGGGGGTAACCGGGGCAAAAAACATTCAGTACTTC. Translating it yields CASSEWGGVTGAKNIQYF.

The chain links TRBV20-1 to TRBJ2-3; D ambiguous. The CDR3 contains 14 residues. The germline CDR1 and CDR2 sequences are DFQATT and SNEGSKA (reference sequence). Trimming cost V 5 bases and J 2 bases, with 14 bases left between them. The CDR3 nucleotides read TGCAGTGCTGGTGCCTACGGGTACACAGATACGCAGTATTTT. Translated, it gives CSAGAYGYTDTQYF.

This clone has a handful of counts. This chain joins TRBV4-1 and TRBJ1-5; 8 bases fit TRBD1. V lost 4 bases to trimming and J lost 3 bases; unmatched junction nucleotides: 8. This CDR3 comprises 16 residues. In germline, CDR1 is MGHRA, CDR2 YSYEKL. Here the CDR3 DNA reads TGCGCCAGCAGCCTCGGACAGGGTGCCCCCAATCAGCCCCAGCATTTT. Residues: CASSLGQGAPNQPQHF.

About this clone itself: Different DNA sequences within this sample yield the same CDR3. The rearrangement uses TRBV2 and TRBJ2-5, with 7 bases matching TRBD1. The CDR3 loop spans 12 amino acids. V shed 3 bases, J shed 5 bases, and the junction held 0 bases outside the gene matches. The germline V gene encodes CDR1 SNHLY and CDR2 FYNNEI. DNA of the CDR3: TGTGCCAGCAGTGACAGGGGGGAGACCCAGTACTTC. Its protein product is CASSDRGETQYF.

The V and J genes are TRBV7-6 and TRBJ1-1, with TRBD1 as a possible D gene (5 bases). Trimming removed 7 bases from V and 1 base from J, with 13 bases in between. CDR3 length: 14 residues. Germline lookup yields CDR1 SGHVS and CDR2 FNYEAQ. In DNA, the CDR3 is TGTGCCAGCACCGCCGGGGGACCGAACACTGAAGCTTTCTTT. Amino acids: CASTAGGPNTEAFF.

This chain uses TRBV7-2 with TRBJ2-5; 8 nucleotides align to TRBD1. The junction had 10 bases not matched to a gene; V was cut back by 5 bases and J by 5 bases. The CDR3 consists of 15 residues. Germline V lookup: CDR1 SGHTA, CDR2 FQGNSA. The chain's CDR3 is CASSGPRGLRETQYF. DNA for the CDR3: TGTGCCAGCAGCGGACCCAGGGGGCTGAGGGAGACCCAGTACTTC.

V usage is TRBV7-2 and J usage is TRBJ2-6; 8 bases fit TRBD1. Losses at the gene ends were 4 bases for V and 0 bases for J; bases not matched to a gene: 5. This CDR3 comprises 17 residues. The germline CDR1 and CDR2 sequences are SGHTA and FQGNSA. The CDR3 loop reads CASSSPGQDSGANVLTF. The CDR3 region has the DNA TGTGCCAGCAGCTCACCGGGACAGGACTCTGGGGCCAACGTCCTGACTTTC.

The gene calls are TRBV18 and TRBJ2-3; 8 bases fit TRBD2. Trimming cost V 3 bases and J 3 bases; bases outside gene matches: 2. The V gene's germline CDR1 is KGHSH and CDR2 LQKENI. CDR3 length equals 14 residues. The CDR3: CASSPAGGTDTQYF. The CDR3 bases are TGTGCCAGCTCACCGGCGGGAGGAACAGATACGCAGTATTTT.

The sample holds a few counts of this clone. This chain connects TRBV9 to TRBJ1-1; no clear D gene. CDR3 size: 16 residues. V lost 3 bases and J 6 bases, leaving 21 bases between the germline ends. CDR1 is SGDLS, CDR2 YYNGEE, per germline. In DNA form, the CDR3 reads TGTGCCAGCAGCGACCCGCTAGCAGTCATGCGGGCTGAAGCTTTCTTT. Translated: CASSDPLAVMRAEAFF.

The rearrangement joins TRBV18 to TRBJ1-2; TRBD1 agrees at 7 bases. CDR1 is KGHSH, CDR2 LQKENI, per germline. The J segment lost 8 bases and the V segment lost 2 bases, leaving 5 bases of the junction unmatched. This CDR3 contains 13 residues. As DNA, the CDR3 is TGTGCCAGCTCACCAGGGGACAGTGGGGGCTACACCTTC. Its translation is CASSPGDSGGYTF.

The chain is built from TRBV6-5 and TRBJ1-6; 7 bases are a match to TRBD1. CDR1 is MNHEY, CDR2 SVGAGI, per germline. The CDR3 covers 14 residues. With 2 bases clipped from V and 9 bases from J, the junction kept 4 bases outside the gene matches. The chain's CDR3 is CASSYEGAGSPLHF. The CDR3 DNA sequence: TGTGCCAGCAGTTACGAGGGGGCTGGTTCACCCCTCCACTTT.

A single count supports this clone. The rearrangement joins TRBV10-3 to TRBJ1-2; no reliable D call. The CDR3 sequence is 16 residues long. V was trimmed by 0 bases and J by 5 bases, leaving 16 bases between them. CDR1 and CDR2 from the germline V gene are ENHRY and SYGVKD. CDR3 nucleotide sequence: TGTGCCATCAGTGAGTCCTTACGGGTGACCGAATATGGCTACACCTTC. Translated, it gives CAISESLRVTEYGYTF.

V and J are TRBV5-1 and TRBJ1-6, with no clear D. The CDR3 length is 14 residues. Trimming removed 0 bases at V and 8 bases at J, with 9 bases between. CDR1 is SGHRS and CDR2 is YFSETQ in the germline V gene. The DNA of the CDR3 is TGCGCCAGCAGCTTGGGACGGGAGGATTCACCCCTCCACTTT. It translates to CASSLGREDSPLHF. The full variable domain, its missing parts supplied by reference TRBV5-1 and TRBJ1-6, is KAGVTQTPRYLIKTRGQQVTLSCSPISGHRSVSWYQQTPGQGLQFLFEYFSETQRNKGNFPGRFSGRQFSNSRSEMNVSTLELGDSALYLCASSLGREDSPLHFGNGTRLTVT.

The chain joins TRBV2 to TRBJ2-7; D is possibly TRBD2 (5 bases). CDR1 and CDR2 from the germline V gene are SNHLY and FYNNEI. CDR3 size: 14 residues. Trimming cost V 9 bases and J 2 bases, with 17 bases left between them. The CDR3 loop reads CASMRVAQAYEQYF. CDR3 bases: TGTGCCAGTATGCGGGTGGCGCAGGCCTACGAGCAGTACTTC.

The V and J genes are TRBV6-6 and TRBJ2-1; D remains ambiguous. Trimming stripped 6 bases from V and 9 bases from J, with 21 bases between. The CDR3 is made up of 15 amino acids. Germline assignment: CDR1 MNHNY and CDR2 SVGAGI (reference sequence). The CDR3 loop reads CASSSHDSHPVEQFF. The DNA for the CDR3 is TGTGCCAGCAGCTCTCACGACTCCCACCCCGTTGAGCAGTTCTTC.

The chain carries TRBV5-1 and TRBJ1-4; possible D gene TRBD1, 6 bases. Per germline, CDR1 SGHRS and CDR2 YFSETQ. This CDR3 has 13 residues. V gave up 7 bases and J gave up 8 bases, with 15 bases separating them. CDR3 residues: CASGHTGKEKLFF. CDR3 sequence (DNA): TGCGCCAGCGGACATACAGGGAAAGAAAAACTGTTTTTT. The full variable domain, in which reference TRBV5-1 and TRBJ1-4 provide the parts outside the CDR3, is KAGVTQTPRYLIKTRGQQVTLSCSPISGHRSVSWYQQTPGQGLQFLFEYFSETQRNKGNFPGRFSGRQFSNSRSEMNVSTLELGDSALYLCASGHTGKEKLFFGSGTQLSVL.

The chain combines TRBV10-3 with TRBJ2-3; D unclear. The CDR3 extends over 12 amino acids. Trimming removed 0 bases at V and 6 bases at J, with 4 bases between. Looked up from germline, CDR1 is ENHRY and CDR2 is SYGVKD. The CDR3 here is CAISESTDTQYF. CDR3 DNA: TGTGCCATCAGTGAGTCGACTGATACGCAGTATTTT.

This clone was seen once. V usage is TRBV5-1 and J usage is TRBJ2-7; D is perhaps TRBD2 (6 bases). V shed 4 bases and J shed 2 bases, with 10 bases lying between them. CDR3 length equals 13 residues. Per the germline V gene, CDR1 is SGHRS and CDR2 is YFSETQ. CDR3 residues: CASSAGRTYEQYF. DNA of the CDR3: TGCGCCAGCAGCGCGGGACGGACCTACGAGCAGTACTTC.

This clone was seen at least ten times. The genes are TRBV6-1 and TRBJ1-1; D gene uncertain. This CDR3 is built from 17 residues. V lost 3 bases, J lost 4 bases, and 21 bases lay in between. Germline CDR1 is MNHNS and CDR2 is SASEGT. CDR3 in amino acids: CASSETVGEVGVTEAFF. DNA for the CDR3: TGTGCCAGCAGTGAGACGGTTGGTGAGGTCGGGGTCACTGAAGCTTTCTTT.